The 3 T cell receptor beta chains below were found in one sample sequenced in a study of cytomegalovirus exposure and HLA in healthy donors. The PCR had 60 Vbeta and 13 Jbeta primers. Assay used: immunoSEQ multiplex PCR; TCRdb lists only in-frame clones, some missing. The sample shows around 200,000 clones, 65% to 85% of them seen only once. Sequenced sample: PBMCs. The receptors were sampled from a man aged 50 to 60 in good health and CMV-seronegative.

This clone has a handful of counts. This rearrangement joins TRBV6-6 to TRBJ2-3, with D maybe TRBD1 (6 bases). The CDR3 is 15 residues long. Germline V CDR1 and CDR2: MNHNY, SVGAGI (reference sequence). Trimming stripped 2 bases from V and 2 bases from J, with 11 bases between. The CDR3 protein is CASSYRWTVTDTQYF. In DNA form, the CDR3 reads TGTGCCAGCAGTTACCGGTGGACAGTCACAGATACGCAGTATTTT.

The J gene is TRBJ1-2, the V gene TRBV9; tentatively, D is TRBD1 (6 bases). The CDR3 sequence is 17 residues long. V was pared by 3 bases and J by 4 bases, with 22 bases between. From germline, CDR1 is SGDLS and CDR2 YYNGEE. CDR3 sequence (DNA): TGTGCCAGCAGCGCCCCCTTGGGGGGGGCAGGTAGCTATGGCTACACCTTC. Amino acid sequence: CASSAPLGGAGSYGYTF.

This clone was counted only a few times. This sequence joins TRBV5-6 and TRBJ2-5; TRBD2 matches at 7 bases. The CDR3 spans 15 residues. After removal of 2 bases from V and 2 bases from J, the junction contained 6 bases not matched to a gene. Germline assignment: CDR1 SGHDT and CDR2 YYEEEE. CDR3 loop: CASSFGLAEQETQYF. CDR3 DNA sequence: TGTGCCAGCAGCTTCGGGCTAGCGGAACAAGAGACCCAGTACTTC.